This passage covers 29 T cell receptor beta chains from one sample sequenced in a study of blood T cell repertoires in COVID-19. Sequencing used immunoSEQ multiplex PCR; TCRdb keeps in-frame clones, though not all of them. This sample has approximately 150,000 clones; about 80% occur once, and the top ten carry about 2%. Sequencing used peripheral blood. Receptors were obtained from a man between 65 and 85 years old with acute or convalescent COVID-19.

The chain carries TRBV6-1 and TRBJ1-4; no firm D call. Trimming took off 3 bases at V and 8 bases at J, with 22 bases between the two ends. The CDR3 spans 17 residues. CDR1 MNHNS and CDR2 SASEGT come from the germline V gene. In nucleotides, the CDR3 is TGTGCCAGCAGTGATCCCTGGCAGGCCGGAGGAGAGGAAAAACTGTTTTTT. Amino acids: CASSDPWQAGGEEKLFF.

The rearrangement links TRBV7-3 to TRBJ2-2, with 7 nucleotides matching TRBD1. The CDR3 totals 14 residues. V dropped 3 bases and J dropped 6; count of bases not matched to a gene: 4. Germline V gene lookup returns CDR1 SGHTA and CDR2 FQGTGA. In nucleotides, the CDR3 is TGTGCCAGCAGCTTGCGACAGGGCGCCGGGGAGCTGTTTTTT. This translates into CASSLRQGAGELFF.

The CDR3 DNA reads as TGCGCCAGCACTAGCGGGGGGGAAGATACGCAGTATTTT. Translating it yields CASTSGGEDTQYF. The rearrangement links TRBV5-1 to TRBJ2-3; the match to TRBD2 covers 12 bases. Germline V gene lookup returns CDR1 SGHRS and CDR2 YFSETQ. V shed 6 bases and J 5 bases; nucleotides not matched to a gene: 1. This CDR3 spans 13 amino acids.

V gene TRBV4-2 combines with J gene TRBJ1-2; D gene uncertain. The CDR3 contains 14 residues. V was cut by 0 bases and J by 5 bases, with 10 bases left in between. Germline CDR1 reads LGHNA; CDR2 reads YNFKEQ. For the CDR3, the DNA is TGTGCCAGCAGCCAAGAGTCAGTGCAGTATGGCTACACCTTC. It is translated as CASSQESVQYGYTF.

V gene TRBV10-3 combines with J gene TRBJ1-2, with TRBD1 matching over 8 bases. V lost 0 bases and J lost 3; bases outside the gene matches: 6. This CDR3 has 16 amino acids. Germline values: CDR1 ENHRY, CDR2 SYGVKD. In DNA, the CDR3 is TGTGCCATCAGTGAGTCAGAAGGACAGGGATACTATGGCTACACCTTC. Translating gives CAISESEGQGYYGYTF.

The chain recombines TRBV7-9 with TRBJ1-1; perhaps TRBD1 as D (5 bases). The CDR3 is 14 residues long. Per germline, CDR1 SEHNR and CDR2 FQNEAQ (reference sequence). The V gene lost 5 bases and the J gene lost 2 bases, with 12 bases spanning the gap. The CDR3 is CASSPRQGNTEAFF. CDR3 nucleotide sequence: TGTGCCAGCAGCCCTCGGCAGGGAAACACTGAAGCTTTCTTT.

This clone was seen just once. The V call is TRBV6-2 or TRBV6-3, the J call TRBJ1-2; TRBD1 agrees at 8 bases. This CDR3 spans 13 amino acids. Losses at the gene ends were 5 bases for V and 8 bases for J; bases not matched to a gene: 7. Germline V CDR1 and CDR2: MNHEY, SVGEGT. The CDR3 sequence is CASSTGQDVGYTF. CDR3 bases: TGTGCCAGCAGTACGGGACAGGATGTCGGCTACACCTTC.

V is TRBV28 and J is TRBJ2-2; 10 bases are shared with TRBD2. The length of the CDR3 is 16 residues. Trimming took 6 bases from V and 0 from J; bases not matched to a gene: 4. CDR1 is MDHEN, CDR2 SYDVKM, per germline. The CDR3 loop is CASSPGLAANTGELFF. The CDR3 region has the DNA TGTGCCAGCAGCCCCGGACTAGCGGCGAACACCGGGGAGCTGTTTTTT.

The rearrangement uses TRBV7-3 and TRBJ2-7; D possibly corresponds to TRBD1 (6 bases). Germline lookup yields CDR1 SGHTA and CDR2 FQGTGA. V lost 0 bases, J lost 0 bases, and 12 bases lay in between. The CDR3 runs 16 residues. The CDR3 nucleotides are TGTGCCAGCAGCTTAACAGGGGGTCCCGGCTCCTACGAGCAGTACTTC. This translates into CASSLTGGPGSYEQYF.

The V and J genes are TRBV7-2 and TRBJ1-5; D is unclear. V shed 1 base and J shed 7 bases, with 5 bases lying between them. CDR3 size: 12 residues. Per the germline V gene, CDR1 is SGHTA and CDR2 is FQGNSA. The CDR3 bases are TGTGCCAGCAGCTTAGGAGCCCAGCCCCAGCATTTT. Residues: CASSLGAQPQHF.

The chain employs TRBV11-3 and TRBJ2-2; a possible D gene is TRBD1 (6 bases). The CDR3 is made up of 15 amino acids. The V gene's germline CDR1 is SGHNT and CDR2 YENEEA. V gave up 5 bases and J gave up 3 bases, with 13 bases separating them. The CDR3, as DNA: TGTGCCAGCAGCCCCGGGACATTTGACACCGGGGAGCTGTTTTTT. It translates to CASSPGTFDTGELFF.

The chain uses TRBV30 and TRBJ1-5; 10 nucleotides line up with TRBD1. This CDR3 has 13 amino acids. Germline V gene lookup returns CDR1 GTSNPN and CDR2 SVGIG (reference sequence). Trimming took 5 bases from V and 5 from J; bases not matched to a gene: 3. This chain's CDR3 is CAWGDRGDQPQHF. DNA for the CDR3: TGTGCCTGGGGGGACAGGGGTGATCAGCCCCAGCATTTT.

The genes are TRBV28 and TRBJ2-3, with unresolved D. The length of the CDR3 is 14 residues. Deletions cut 2 bases from V and 6 bases from J, with 12 bases between. Germline V gives CDR1 MDHEN, CDR2 SYDVKM. This CDR3 is CASSLLSFGDTQYF. In DNA form, the CDR3 reads TGTGCCAGCAGTTTACTCAGCTTCGGGGATACGCAGTATTTT.

The rearrangement uses TRBV6-5 and TRBJ2-7; 10 nucleotides agree with TRBD2. Germline loops: CDR1 MNHEY, CDR2 SVGAGI. The CDR3 is 15 residues long. After removal of 6 bases from V and 2 bases from J, the junction contained 7 bases not matched to a gene. The CDR3 is CASSRTSGPTYEQYF. DNA of the CDR3: TGTGCCAGCAGCAGGACTAGCGGCCCCACCTACGAGCAGTACTTC.

The chain employs TRBV28 and TRBJ1-6; 9 nucleotides agree with TRBD1. This CDR3 is built from 15 residues. Germline V gene sequence: CDR1 MDHEN, CDR2 SYDVKM. Losses at the gene ends were 3 bases for V and 3 bases for J; bases not matched to a gene: 0. The CDR3 sequence is CASSLTGGYNSPLHF. The CDR3 DNA reads TGTGCCAGCAGTTTGACAGGGGGCTATAATTCACCCCTCCACTTT. Full variable domain (missing parts from reference TRBV28 and TRBJ1-6): DVKVTQSSRYLVKRTGEKVFLECVQDMDHENMFWYRQDPGLGLRLIYFSYDVKMKEKGDIPEGYSVSREKKERFSLILESASTNQTSMYLCASSLTGGYNSPLHFGNGTRLTVT.

V and J are TRBV5-6 and TRBJ2-7; D gene uncertain. V lost 1 base to trimming and J lost 6 bases, with 8 bases between them. CDR1 and CDR2 (germline): SGHDT, YYEEEE. The CDR3 consists of 12 residues. CDR3 loop: CASSLWPREQYF. The CDR3 DNA reads as TGTGCCAGCAGCTTGTGGCCACGCGAGCAGTACTTC.

The chain combines TRBV6-6 with TRBJ1-1; unclear D gene. This CDR3 has 15 amino acids. The germline gives CDR1 MNHNY, CDR2 SVGAGI (reference sequence). V was pared by 2 bases and J by 1 base, with 11 bases between. The CDR3 is CASSYAKRGNTEAFF. CDR3 DNA: TGTGCCAGCAGTTACGCGAAACGGGGGAACACTGAAGCTTTCTTT.

The chain recombines TRBV6-6 with TRBJ2-7, with TRBD2 matching over 12 bases. The CDR3 extends over 14 amino acids. V lost 5 bases and J lost 7; bases outside the gene matches: 6. Germline V gene sequence: CDR1 MNHNY, CDR2 SVGAGI (reference sequence). CDR3 DNA: TGTGCCAGCAGTCTAGCGGGAGGGCCCTTTGAGCAGTACTTC. Protein product: CASSLAGGPFEQYF.

J is TRBJ1-2 and V is TRBV7-8; 8 bases map to TRBD1. Germline CDR1 SGHVS, CDR2 FQNEAQ. With V trimmed by 6 bases and J by 3 bases, 12 bases remained unmatched. This CDR3 spans 16 amino acids. The CDR3 nucleotides are TGTGCCAGCAGTTCAAGCAGACAGGGGTGGGACTATGGCTACACCTTC. It yields the protein CASSSSRQGWDYGYTF.

The chain uses TRBV2 and TRBJ1-1, with 8 bases identical to TRBD1. Germline V gene sequence: CDR1 SNHLY, CDR2 FYNNEI. The CDR3 spans 14 residues. The V segment lost 6 bases and the J segment 1 base; nucleotides outside the gene matches: 4. The CDR3 sequence: CASRIDRGNTEAFF. CDR3 sequence (DNA): TGTGCCAGCAGAATCGACAGGGGGAACACTGAAGCTTTCTTT.

The chain is built from TRBV7-9 and TRBJ2-3; TRBD2 might be the D (6 bases). Per germline, CDR1 SEHNR and CDR2 FQNEAQ (reference sequence). The CDR3 extends over 12 amino acids. V lost 5 bases and J 7 bases, leaving 10 bases between the germline ends. The CDR3 region is CASSPTSYTQYF. DNA of the CDR3: TGTGCCAGCAGCCCGACTAGTTATACGCAGTATTTT. Using reference TRBV7-9 and TRBJ2-3 for the parts outside the CDR3, the full variable domain is DTGVSQNPRHKITKRGQNVTFRCDPISEHNRLYWYRQTLGQGPEFLTYFQNEAQLEKSRLLSDRFSAERPKGSFSTLEIQRTEQGDSAMYLCASSPTSYTQYFGPGTRLTVL.

The chain joins TRBV5-1 to TRBJ1-2; D gene ambiguous. Germline V gives CDR1 SGHRS, CDR2 YFSETQ. This CDR3 comprises 12 residues. V was trimmed by 7 bases and J by 8 bases, leaving 15 bases between them. The CDR3 loop reads CASGLELPGYTF. CDR3 bases: TGCGCCAGCGGACTTGAACTTCCGGGCTACACCTTC.

This rearrangement joins TRBV2 to TRBJ2-3; D may be TRBD1 (6 bases). Germline CDR1 is SNHLY and CDR2 is FYNNEI. V gave up 3 bases and J gave up 2 bases, with 9 bases separating them. The CDR3 runs 14 residues. The DNA for the CDR3 is TGTGCCAGCAGTGATTCAGGGGACACAGATACGCAGTATTTT. Translating gives CASSDSGDTDTQYF.

The chain carries TRBV3-1 (or the pseudogene TRBV3-2) and TRBJ2-1, with 9 bases fitting TRBD2. V was clipped by 1 base and J by 5 bases; unmatched bases: 6. CDR1 and CDR2 from the germline V gene are LGHDT and YNNKEL (reference sequence). The CDR3 contains 16 residues. The DNA for the CDR3 is TGTGCCAGCAGCCAAGGTACAGCGGGGGGAGACAATGAGCAGTTCTTC. Its translation is CASSQGTAGGDNEQFF.

This clone has only a few counts. The chain recombines TRBV19 with TRBJ1-6, with D perhaps matching TRBD1 (5 bases). The CDR3 totals 17 residues. The V end lost 5 bases, the J end lost 0 bases, and 14 bases lay between the germline ends. In germline, CDR1 is LNHDA, CDR2 SQIVND (reference sequence). The CDR3 loop is CASSAITGSSYNSPLHF. For the CDR3, the DNA is TGTGCCAGTAGTGCTATTACAGGAAGCTCCTATAATTCACCCCTCCACTTT.

The CDR3 DNA is TGTGCCTGGAGTCCCAGACAGGGACGTAATTCACCCCTCCACTTT. Protein: CAWSPRQGRNSPLHF. This chain connects TRBV30 to TRBJ1-6, with TRBD1 identical over 7 bases. The CDR3 is 15 amino acids. The germline CDR1 and CDR2 sequences are GTSNPN and SVGIG (reference sequence). The V and J ends lost 2 bases and 6 bases, in that order; junction bases with no gene match: 7.

The chain employs TRBV7-8 and TRBJ1-1, with unresolved D. The CDR3 has 12 amino acids. V was shortened by 5 bases and J by 7 bases, with 11 bases between the two germline ends. The germline V gene has CDR1 SGHVS and CDR2 FQNEAQ. This CDR3 is CASSPTRGEAFF. The DNA of the CDR3 is TGTGCCAGCAGCCCGACGCGGGGTGAAGCTTTCTTT.

This chain uses TRBV2 with TRBJ1-3; perhaps TRBD1 as D (6 bases). CDR1 and CDR2 (germline): SNHLY, FYNNEI. This CDR3 is 14 amino acids long. V dropped 6 bases and J dropped 4 bases, with 13 bases sitting between them. This CDR3 reads CASRPTGLGNTIYF. The CDR3 DNA reads TGTGCCAGCAGGCCCACAGGGTTGGGAAACACCATATATTTT.

Here the CDR3 reads CASSEAGAYATNEKLFF. In DNA form, the CDR3 reads TGTGCCAGCAGTGAAGCGGGGGCGTATGCAACTAATGAAAAACTGTTTTTT. The V call is TRBV6-1, the J call TRBJ1-4, with D possibly matching TRBD1 (6 bases). V was cut by 0 bases and J by 0 bases, with 11 bases left in between. Germline V gene lookup returns CDR1 MNHNS and CDR2 SASEGT. The CDR3 is 17 amino acids.